This entry describes one T cell receptor (beta chain). Its matching antigen is unknown. The CDR3 contains 11 residues. Germline CDR1 SNHLY, CDR2 FYNNEI. V gave up 8 bases and J gave up 5 bases, with 10 bases separating them. Sorted subsets were amplified in replicate PCRs using 200 ng DNA, roughly 30,000 T cell genomes. TCRdb's copy holds only in-frame clones and misses some; the assay was immunoSEQ multiplex PCR. The table has 2 million to 2.5 million clones, 92% seen once. The study enrolled healthy HIV-negative adults without recent acute infections or vaccinations as donors. The sample is drawn from a study of shared clonotypes between healthy human individuals. Study conclusions and caveats: A limitation of the genetic and exposure-history diversity represented arose from few donors. Generation probability values for non-shared clonotypes were lower than those for clonotypes shared by all four donors.

The sequenced sample consisted of naive CD4+ T cells from PBMCs. Subset denoted: CD45RA+ positively selected. The chain couples TRBV2 to TRBJ2-7; no reliable D call. The sequence was collected from a man aged 18 to 30 in good health. Some clones in this sample may be carry-over from other donors' samples. CDR3 DNA sequence: TGTGCCAGCTCTCTGTTCGACGAGCAGTACTTC. It yields the protein CASSLFDEQYF.